This TCR beta chain was recorded in a study of blood T cell repertoires in COVID-19. The CDR3 runs 14 residues. Germline values: CDR1 MDHEN, CDR2 SYDVKM. Trimming pared 2 bases from V and 6 bases from J, leaving 13 bases between. Produced via immunoSEQ multiplex PCR; TCRdb's table is partial and in-frame only. Counted here are 260,000 or so clones, roughly 84% occurring once; the ten biggest clones make up around 9.1%. This TCR derives from a human donor in a cohort sampled during active COVID-19. Input material: peripheral blood. The rearrangement links TRBV28 to TRBJ2-5; D is perhaps TRBD2 (6 bases). DNA of the CDR3: TGTGCCAGCAGTTTAAAGCGGGCCCGGAAGACCCAGTACTTC. It yields the protein CASSLKRARKTQYF.